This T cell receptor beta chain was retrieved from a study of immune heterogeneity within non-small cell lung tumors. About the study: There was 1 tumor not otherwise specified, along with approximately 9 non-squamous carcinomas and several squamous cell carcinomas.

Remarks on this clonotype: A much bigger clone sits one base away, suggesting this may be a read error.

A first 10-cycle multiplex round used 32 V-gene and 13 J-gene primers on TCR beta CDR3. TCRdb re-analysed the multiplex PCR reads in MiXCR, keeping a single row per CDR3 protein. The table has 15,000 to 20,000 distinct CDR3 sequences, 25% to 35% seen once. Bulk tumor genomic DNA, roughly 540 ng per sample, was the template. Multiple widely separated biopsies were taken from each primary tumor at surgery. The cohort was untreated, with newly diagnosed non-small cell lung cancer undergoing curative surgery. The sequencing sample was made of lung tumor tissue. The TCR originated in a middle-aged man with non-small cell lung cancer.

CDR3 nucleotides: TGTGCCAGCAATTGGGGGATGAGCAATCATCCCCAGCATTTT. This translates into CASNWGMSNHPQHF. This chain connects TRBV2 to TRBJ1-5; TRBD1 might be the D (5 bases). The CDR3 consists of 14 residues. The germline V gene has CDR1 SNHLY and CDR2 FYNNEI. The whole variable domain, filled in from reference TRBV2 and TRBJ1-5, reads EPEVTQTPSHQVTQMGQEVILRCVPISNHLYFYWYRQILGQKVEFLVSFYNNEISEKSEIFDDQFSVERPDGSNFTLKIRSTKLEDSAMYFCASNWGMSNHPQHFGDGTRLSIL.